This T cell receptor beta chain derives from a study of T cells after yellow fever vaccination. TCRdb reprocessed the 5' RACE reads via MiXCR and lists one record per CDR3 protein. The data show some 350,000 distinct CDR3 sequences, around 6.4% seen once. This CDR3 spans 15 amino acids. Germline CDR1 and CDR2: DFQATT and SNEGSKA (reference sequence). After removal of 4 bases from V and 15 bases from J, the junction contained 19 bases not matched to a gene. The sample was PBMCs, taken 5 days after the yellow fever booster vaccination. The rearrangement uses TRBV20-1 and TRBJ2-1, with TRBD2 matching over 9 bases. This sequence originates from a man aged 25-45 years who received the YFV17D yellow fever vaccine. CDR3 nucleotide sequence: TGCAGTGCTAACCAAGGACTAGCGCAGAGTACACGTCCGTTCTTC. As protein: CSANQGLAQSTRPFF.